These 5 T cell receptor beta chains were all obtained from the same sample, sequenced in a study of regulatory T cells in long-lasting Graves disease (TCRdb year 2021). What the time point label conveys for this sample: newly diagnosed GD, antithyroid drugs for less than 3 months. For both TCR sequencing and RNA sequencing, RNA was extracted from PBMCs in TRIzol. The method behind the library was multiplex PCR. Sequencing instrument: Illumina HiSeq 4000. CDR3 regions were amplified by Arm-PCR with iRepertoire HTBI primers to construct TCR beta libraries. TCRdb passed the public sequencing reads through fastp at Q25 and MiXCR, retaining productive beta sequences. Identical CDR3 protein sequences are pooled into one entry, listed with their most common genes and DNA. The sample includes hundreds of thousands of distinct CDR3 sequences, with around 15% observed a single time. The top ten clones comprise 18% of the sample.

Separately, the same data were catalogued under a study of T cells in Graves' hyperthyroidism and ophthalmopathy.

Sequencing used peripheral blood mononuclear cells (PBMCs), obtained at new diagnosis, from a patient treated with antithyroid drugs. Every receptor here comes from a woman in her twenties or thirties with Graves disease. Donor details come from another sample of the same person, matched by shared clones.

V is TRBV18 and J is TRBJ2-3, with D perhaps TRBD1 (6 bases). Germline CDR1 KGHSH, CDR2 LQKENI. The length of the CDR3 is 14 residues. Trimming removed 5 bases at V and 6 bases at J, with 15 bases between. CDR3 nucleotides: TGTGCCAGCTCAGTACAGGGCGTCCGGGATACGCAGTATTTT. Translated: CASSVQGVRDTQYF.

This clonotype showed up many times. The CDR3 nucleotides are TGCGCCAGCAGCTTGGTTCAGGGAGCGACCGGGGAGCTGTTTTTT. Residues: CASSLVQGATGELFF. The chain couples TRBV5-1 to TRBJ2-2, with D perhaps being TRBD1 or TRBD2 (5 bases each). Germline assignment: CDR1 SGHRS and CDR2 YFSETQ. Trimming removed 0 bases at V and 5 bases at J, with 11 bases between. The CDR3 spans 15 residues.

This clonotype showed up just a few times. The rearrangement uses TRBV3-1 and TRBJ1-2, with D hard to call. Trimming shortened V by 4 bases and J by 4 bases, and 13 bases separated the two germline ends. This CDR3 region has 14 residues. Germline V CDR1 and CDR2: LGHDT, YNNKEL (reference sequence). The CDR3 nucleotides read TGTGCCAGCAGCCCCTCTTTTGTAAGCTATGGCTACACCTTC. Its protein product is CASSPSFVSYGYTF.

A few counts support this clonotype. CDR3 sequence reads: CASSRAGPPVSETQYF. CDR3 nucleotide sequence: TGTGCCAGCAGCCGCGCCGGGCCACCGGTTTCAGAGACCCAGTACTTC. The V and J genes are TRBV11-2 and TRBJ2-5, with D uncertain. From germline, CDR1 is SGHAT and CDR2 FQNNGV. Trimming removed 5 bases at V and 4 bases at J, with 20 bases between. The CDR3 is 16 amino acids.

Only a few counts were recorded for this clonotype. The chain carries TRBV20-1 and TRBJ2-5; TRBD2 is a possible D gene (5 bases). The CDR3 has 12 amino acids. Germline lookup yields CDR1 DFQATT and CDR2 SNEGSKA (reference sequence). Between the trimmed V and J ends, which lost 6 bases and 1 base, there was a span of 9 bases. This CDR3 is CSAQRGQETQYF. The CDR3 bases are TGCAGTGCCCAACGGGGCCAAGAGACCCAGTACTTC.